These T cell receptor beta chains were read from a single sample in a study of blood T cell repertoires in COVID-19. The assay was immunoSEQ multiplex PCR, and TCRdb's table has in-frame clones only and misses some. The repertoire holds around 200,000 clones, about 78% seen once, with 5.5% in the top ten. Specimen: peripheral blood. Receptor source: an older woman with acute or convalescent COVID-19. Both conserved end residues are part of each CDR3. Each record gives: V gene, CDR3 protein.

>TRBV24-1
CATSVGGGNNEQFF
>TRBV28
CASKAGDYGYTF
>TRBV28
CASSWPSGGSYGYTF
>TRBV10-3
CAISSGDTFSEAFF
>TRBV10-2
CASREAGNQETQYF
>TRBV10-3
CAISAGSTEAFF
>TRBV11-2
CASSLEGLAKNIQYF
>TRBV27
CASSLGRGGSYEQYF
>TRBV20-1
CSASRLAGGPTDTQYF
>TRBV9
CASSGQDNSPLHF
>TRBV5-6
CASSLKGVPNEKLFF
>TRBV29-1
CSVEDRGEYGYTF
>TRBV15
CATSRGRSAQPLEPQHF
>TRBV27
CASSLQGAHSNQPQHF
>TRBV5-8
CASSLGGGGTAGDEQFF
>TRBV7-2
CASSPLLRRGTQYF
>TRBV27
CASRTNGAGAVWKPREQYF
>TRBV9
CASSPGQGSGNTIYF
>TRBV6-5
CASSYGTGVGTGELFF
>TRBV7-2
CASSLNRDYYGYTF
>TRBV30
CASADRNTEAFF
>TRBV5-1
CASSLSTGAYGYTF
>TRBV7-2
CASSPQGGVGEKLFF
>TRBV29-1
CSALGQGVEKLFF
>TRBV19
CASSIAQGNTEAFF
>TRBV18
CASSPTPDLYNEQFF
>TRBV4-2
CASSQTGYSNQPQHF
>TRBV6-6
CASQAGGRDEQFF
>TRBV18
CASSPSGGDQPQHF
>TRBV6-1
CASSEVRQAGGNTIYF
>TRBV23-1
CASSQRPLTSGFKGTQYF
>TRBV10-3
CAISEATGGGYEQYF
>TRBV5-1
CASSLEGDEAFF
>TRBV29-1
CSAGTSNEQFF
>TRBV29-1
CSVSTGLGVTYGYTF
>TRBV19
CASFWGQENYGYTF
>TRBV18
CASSRGLVGAEQYF
>TRBV4-2
CASSQDPGGETEAFF
>TRBV3-1/TRBV3-2
CASSQGHGTANTGELFF